This TCR beta chain stems from a study of T cell responses to AZD1222 COVID-19 vaccine. Whole-study results and caveats: It should be noted that donors were predominantly white British and more often female, and clonal diversity was possibly underestimated. Just a handful of AZD1222 recipients tested seropositive at baseline.

Some clones are missing from TCRdb's copy, which holds only in-frame ones; the method was immunoSEQ multiplex PCR. Among 150,000 to 200,000 clones, approximately 93% were seen once, and the ten largest hold more than 0.8%. In the case of this clone: Its antigen is undetermined.

Trimming cost V 4 bases and J 1 base, with 23 bases left between them. This CDR3 is built from 18 residues. CDR1 is SGHRS and CDR2 is YFSETQ in the germline V gene. Sample: peripheral blood, taken on day 0 of AZD1222 vaccination. V is TRBV5-1 and J is TRBJ2-5; no definite D call. This TCR was sampled from an adult in good health. The chain's CDR3 is CASSAFVDPLNLQETQYF. The CDR3 DNA reads as TGCGCCAGCAGCGCTTTCGTGGACCCCTTAAACCTCCAAGAGACCCAGTACTTC.